This T cell receptor (beta chain) was identified in a study of T cell changes during pregnancy in multiple sclerosis. The V and J ends lost 3 bases and 8 bases, in that order; junction bases with no gene match: 8. The CDR3 is 15 residues long. Germline CDR1 reads GTSNPN; CDR2 reads SVGIG (reference sequence). Assay used: immunoSEQ multiplex PCR; TCRdb lists only in-frame clones, some missing. The top ten hold about 0.45% of the sample, which has 25,000 to 35,000 clones, 90% seen once. Material: CD4+ T cells from peripheral blood mononuclear cells, obtained in the second trimester of pregnancy. The clonotype originates from a female donor in good health, enrolled as a control in a pregnancy study. V gene TRBV30 combines with J gene TRBJ1-6, with 9 bases aligning to TRBD1. The CDR3 coding sequence is TGTGCCTGGAGACGGACAGGGGCTCTTTATTCACCCCTCCACTTT. Translated: CAWRRTGALYSPLHF.